The sequence of this T cell receptor beta chain was determined in a study of identical twins. A remark on this clonotype: Its antigen is as yet unknown.

Regarding the study as a whole: When twins shared out-of-frame alpha sequences, those sequences had excess low generation probability. Analyses based on zero insertions could be partly confounded by invariant MAIT and iNKT cells.

Looked up from germline, CDR1 is MRHNA and CDR2 is SNTAGT. The CDR3 extends over 14 amino acids. J gave up 3 bases and V 9 bases, and 8 bases lay outside the gene matches. Addition of a universal primer site occurred through template switching, and cDNA carried unique molecular identifiers. In TCRdb, the 5' RACE reads were re-called with MiXCR into one record per CDR3 protein. Altogether approximately 260,000 distinct CDR3 sequences are present, roughly 8% being singletons, with the ten largest covering 2.5% to 3.5%. These data were likewise used in another study, on yellow fever vaccine responses in identical twins.

The chain is built from TRBV6-4 and TRBJ2-3; 8 bases are a match to TRBD2. The TCR sequence derives from a young woman in good health. The sequenced sample was CD8+ T cells sorted from blood. CDR3 in DNA: TGTGCCAGTGAGCAAGCGGGGGAGACAGATACGCAGTATTTT. Translation: CASEQAGETDTQYF.